The clone carrying this TCR beta chain appeared many times. These data originate in a study of spatial heterogeneity in lung cancer. The sample's time point: sample taken at primary tumor resection. The CDR3 contains 14 residues. V lost 5 bases to trimming and J lost 6 bases; unmatched junction nucleotides: 9. Germline loops: CDR1 DFQATT, CDR2 SNEGSKA (reference sequence). TCRdb reprocessed the 5' RACE reads via MiXCR and lists one record per CDR3 protein. Among approximately 3,000 distinct CDR3 sequences, 2.5% to 3% were seen once, and the ten largest hold approximately 26%. This clonotype was sampled from a male donor with early-stage non-small cell lung cancer. Sequencing used normal lung tissue next to the tumor, obtained at surgery. The chain combines TRBV20-1 with TRBJ2-1; 8 bases line up with TRBD2. CDR3: CSARGLEGINEQFF. CDR3 bases: TGCAGTGCTCGGGGACTAGAGGGGATCAATGAGCAGTTCTTC.